This entry lists 27 T cell receptor beta chains sequenced from one sample in a study of control samples from healthy donors and cancer patients. Sequenced by immunoSEQ multiplex PCR; TCRdb stores in-frame clones only, minus some. The repertoire consists of about 130,000 clones, with 80% to 95% occurring once and the leading ten covering more than 2%. The sequencing input was blood. These receptors were collected from a man between 18 and 35 years old in good health.

The rearrangement links TRBV6-2 or TRBV6-3 to TRBJ1-5; 7 nucleotides line up with TRBD1. The trim removed 5 bases at V and 4 bases at J, leaving 2 bases unmatched. Germline V gives CDR1 MNHEY, CDR2 SVGEGT. CDR3 size: 13 residues. CDR3 coding DNA: TGTGCCAGCAGTCCGACAGGGAATCAGCCCCAGCATTTT. This sequence encodes CASSPTGNQPQHF.

This clone was seen once. The chain employs TRBV12-3 or TRBV12-4 and TRBJ1-1; D uncertain. This CDR3 contains 12 residues. The V end was cut by 0 bases, the J end by 11 bases, with 10 bases between. The CDR3 loop reads CASSLAGLWAFF. CDR3 sequence (DNA): TGTGCCAGCAGTTTAGCGGGATTGTGGGCTTTCTTT.

The rearrangement joins TRBV7-3 to TRBJ2-7; the D gene is possibly TRBD1 (6 bases). The germline gives CDR1 SGHTA, CDR2 FQGTGA. Trimming removed 3 bases from V and 4 bases from J, with 10 bases in between. The CDR3 consists of 13 residues. CDR3 protein: CASSFRTVYEQYV. In DNA, the CDR3 is TGTGCCAGCAGCTTCCGGACAGTTTACGAGCAGTACGTC.

The chain uses TRBV30 and TRBJ2-2; D is possibly TRBD2 (5 bases). This CDR3 contains 11 residues. Germline CDR1 is GTSNPN and CDR2 is SVGIG (reference sequence). V shed 4 bases and J shed 7 bases, with 7 bases lying between them. Here the CDR3 reads CAWKGGGELFF. The DNA of the CDR3 is TGTGCCTGGAAAGGAGGCGGGGAGCTGTTTTTT. The variable domain in full, completed from reference TRBV30 and TRBJ2-2, reads SQTIHQWPATLVQPVGSPLSLECTVEGTSNPNLYWYRQAAGRGLQLLFYSVGIGQISSEVPQNLSASRPQDRQFILSSKKLLLSDSGFYLCAWKGGGELFFGEGSRLTVL.

The genes are TRBV10-1 and TRBJ2-7, with D perhaps matching TRBD2 (5 bases). Germline V gene lookup returns CDR1 WNHNN and CDR2 SYGVQD (reference sequence). The CDR3 has 14 residues. V lost 8 bases and J 2 bases, leaving 16 bases between the germline ends. The CDR3: CASPRGPQTYEQYF. For the CDR3, the DNA is TGCGCCAGCCCTCGGGGTCCCCAAACCTACGAGCAGTACTTC.

The V and J genes are TRBV4-1 and TRBJ2-6; 8 bases align to TRBD2. V lost 8 bases and J lost 0; bases outside the gene matches: 6. The CDR3 is 16 residues long. CDR1 and CDR2 (germline): MGHRA, YSYEKL. This CDR3 is CASARGGISGANVLTF. Written as DNA, the CDR3 is TGCGCCAGCGCCCGGGGGGGAATCTCTGGGGCCAACGTCCTGACTTTC.

The chain employs TRBV9 and TRBJ1-5; 7 nucleotides match TRBD1. There are 16 residues in the CDR3. Germline assignment: CDR1 SGDLS and CDR2 YYNGEE. The J segment lost 3 bases and the V segment lost 4 bases, leaving 10 bases of the junction unmatched. CDR3 protein: CASSPGAGGLNQPQHF. The CDR3 nucleotides read TGTGCCAGCAGCCCCGGGGCAGGGGGACTCAATCAGCCCCAGCATTTT.

The CDR3 nucleotides are TGTGCCAGCAGTTTCTTGTCAGGGAGCTCCTACGAGCAGTACTTC. Amino acid sequence: CASSFLSGSSYEQYF. The rearrangement uses TRBV27 and TRBJ2-7, with D perhaps matching TRBD1 or TRBD2 (5 bases each). With 3 bases removed from V and 0 bases from J, the gap between germline ends came to 12 bases. There are 15 residues in the CDR3. Germline-derived CDR1 and CDR2 are MNHEY and SMNVEV (reference sequence).

The rearrangement uses TRBV28 and TRBJ1-2, with 9 bases matching TRBD1. The junction had 8 bases not matched to a gene; V was cut back by 6 bases and J by 3 bases. The germline CDR1 and CDR2 sequences are MDHEN and SYDVKM. The CDR3 totals 15 residues. The CDR3 protein is CASRPGGDRDYGYTF. The CDR3 nucleotides read TGTGCCAGCAGGCCCGGCGGGGACAGGGACTATGGCTACACCTTC.

The V and J genes are TRBV7-9 and TRBJ1-3, with TRBD1 as a possible D gene (5 bases). From germline, CDR1 is SEHNR and CDR2 FQNEAQ (reference sequence). This CDR3 is built from 11 residues. Trimming took off 6 bases at V and 7 bases at J, with 7 bases between the two ends. DNA for the CDR3: TGTGCCAGCAGTCCAGGGAACACCATATATTTT. Translated, it gives CASSPGNTIYF.

V and J are TRBV27 and TRBJ1-2, with 8 bases matching TRBD1. This CDR3 is 15 amino acids long. Trimming took 4 bases from V and 1 from J; bases not matched to a gene: 5. Looked up from germline, CDR1 is MNHEY and CDR2 is SMNVEV (reference sequence). CDR3 sequence (DNA): TGTGCCAGCAGTTCAAGAACAGGGGGTAACTATGGCTACACCTTC. It is translated as CASSSRTGGNYGYTF.

The chain carries TRBV4-2 and TRBJ1-3; D is unresolved. The CDR3 covers 15 residues. CDR1 and CDR2 (germline): LGHNA, YNFKEQ. The V end was cut by 8 bases, the J end by 0 bases, with 14 bases between. DNA of the CDR3: TGTGCCAGCCGACCCAGGTCGATCTCTGGAAACACCATATATTTT. It encodes CASRPRSISGNTIYF.

Here the CDR3 reads CATSGERESTGELFF. DNA for the CDR3: TGTGCCACCAGTGGGGAACGGGAGTCTACCGGGGAGCTGTTTTTT. The rearrangement uses TRBV24-1 and TRBJ2-2; D might be TRBD2 (6 bases). Germline lookup yields CDR1 KGHDR and CDR2 SFDVKD. This CDR3 contains 15 residues. V dropped 5 bases and J dropped 5 bases, with 14 bases sitting between them.

The chain couples TRBV7-3 to TRBJ2-3; the match to TRBD2 covers 10 bases. This CDR3 is 15 amino acids long. The germline CDR1 and CDR2 sequences are SGHTA and FQGTGA. The V and J ends lost 6 bases and 2 bases, in that order; junction bases with no gene match: 5. The CDR3 loop is CASSNSGGPTDTQYF. The CDR3, as DNA: TGTGCCAGCAGTAATAGCGGGGGGCCCACAGATACGCAGTATTTT.

The rearrangement uses TRBV5-4 and TRBJ2-3; D may correspond to TRBD1 or TRBD2 (5 bases each). Per germline, CDR1 SGHNT and CDR2 YYREEE (reference sequence). This CDR3 region has 15 residues. Trimming shortened V by 3 bases and J by 4 bases, and 15 bases separated the two germline ends. As DNA, the CDR3 is TGTGCCAGCAGCTCCGACAATCCGGGACCAGATACGCAGTATTTT. It encodes CASSSDNPGPDTQYF.

The CDR3 is CATSQTGSYNEQFF. The DNA for the CDR3 is TGTGCCACCAGCCAAACAGGGTCCTACAATGAGCAGTTCTTC. J is TRBJ2-1 and V is TRBV24-1; TRBD1 might be the D (6 bases). V was clipped by 7 bases and J by 1 base, with 10 bases between them. Looked up from germline, CDR1 is KGHDR and CDR2 is SFDVKD. The CDR3 totals 14 residues.

V and J are TRBV15 and TRBJ2-3; D may be TRBD1 (6 bases). The CDR3 totals 16 residues. Trimming removed 5 bases at V and 2 bases at J, with 17 bases between. Germline V gene data show CDR1 as LNHNV and CDR2 as YYDKDF (reference sequence). CDR3 in DNA: TGTGCCACCAGCCGGAAGGACAGAAAATTCACAGATACGCAGTATTTT. Protein sequence: CATSRKDRKFTDTQYF.

This clone was counted between two and nine times. This sequence joins TRBV5-4 and TRBJ2-7, with 9 bases fitting TRBD2. Per the germline V gene, CDR1 is SGHNT and CDR2 is YYREEE (reference sequence). There are 15 residues in the CDR3. Trimming took 4 bases from V and 0 from J; bases not matched to a gene: 5. The CDR3 DNA is TGTGCCAGCAGCCAAGCGGGGGGAAGCTCCTACGAGCAGTACTTC. Translated: CASSQAGGSSYEQYF.

J is TRBJ2-1 and V is TRBV10-3; 10 nucleotides match TRBD2. The CDR3 is 13 residues long. Germline trimming cut 11 bases from V and 2 bases from J; bases unmatched to any gene: 3. Germline-derived CDR1 and CDR2 are ENHRY and SYGVKD. The chain's CDR3 is CAASGSPYNEQFF. Written as DNA, the CDR3 is TGTGCCGCTAGCGGGAGCCCCTACAATGAGCAGTTCTTC.

The rearrangement joins TRBV6-1 to TRBJ2-5; 12 nucleotides line up with TRBD1. This CDR3 contains 16 residues. V gave up 4 bases and J gave up 5 bases; unmatched junction bases: 8. In germline, CDR1 is MNHNS, CDR2 SASEGT. The CDR3 DNA sequence: TGTGCCAGCAGTGTCAGCGGGACAGGGGGCCTGGAGACCCAGTACTTC. Translated, it gives CASSVSGTGGLETQYF.

This chain connects TRBV6-5 to TRBJ2-5, with D perhaps TRBD2 (6 bases). V shed 8 bases and J shed 0 bases, with 10 bases lying between them. The CDR3 runs to 13 residues. Germline V gives CDR1 MNHEY, CDR2 SVGAGI. The CDR3, as DNA: TGTGCCAGCGGAGGGACTTACCAAGAGACCCAGTACTTC. It specifies CASGGTYQETQYF.

The chain joins TRBV9 to TRBJ1-5; TRBD1 aligns across 10 bases. V was clipped by 4 bases and J by 3 bases; unmatched bases: 13. Germline lookup yields CDR1 SGDLS and CDR2 YYNGEE. CDR3 size: 18 residues. The CDR3 protein is CASSNRDRGVSDNQPQHF. The CDR3 DNA follows: TGTGCCAGCAGCAACCGGGACAGGGGCGTTAGTGACAATCAGCCCCAGCATTTT.

The rearrangement uses TRBV28 and TRBJ2-4, with 16 positions matching TRBD2. The V and J ends lost 3 bases and 1 base, in that order; junction bases with no gene match: 18. The CDR3 runs 23 residues. From germline, CDR1 is MDHEN and CDR2 SYDVKM. Here the CDR3 DNA reads TGTGCCAGCAGTTTTCCCCGGGGACTAGCGGGAGGGCCCACGGAGGGGGCCAAAAACATTCAGTACTTC. Residues: CASSFPRGLAGGPTEGAKNIQYF. The whole variable domain, filled in from reference TRBV28 and TRBJ2-4, reads DVKVTQSSRYLVKRTGEKVFLECVQDMDHENMFWYRQDPGLGLRLIYFSYDVKMKEKGDIPEGYSVSREKKERFSLILESASTNQTSMYLCASSFPRGLAGGPTEGAKNIQYFGAGTRLSVL.

The chain has TRBV4-3 and TRBJ1-4, with D uncertain. Trimming left V 0 bases short and J 0 bases short, with 8 bases between. Germline CDR1 and CDR2: LGHNA and YSLEER. CDR3 length: 16 amino acids. In DNA, the CDR3 is TGCGCCAGCAGCCAAGAAACGCTCTCAACTAATGAAAAACTGTTTTTT. It encodes CASSQETLSTNEKLFF.

V usage is TRBV6-5 and J usage is TRBJ2-7; D might be TRBD1 or TRBD2, each matching 5 bases. The V gene lost 6 bases and the J gene lost 4 bases, with 16 bases spanning the gap. Germline CDR1 MNHEY, CDR2 SVGAGI. The CDR3 length is 14 residues. As DNA, the CDR3 is TGTGCCAGCAGGGGACGAGGACGGTTGTACGAGCAGTACGTC. Translated, it gives CASRGRGRLYEQYV.

The chain links TRBV19 to TRBJ1-2, with TRBD1 matching over 9 bases. The CDR3 spans 15 residues. V shed 7 bases, J shed 10 bases, and the junction held 16 bases outside the gene matches. The germline V gene encodes CDR1 LNHDA and CDR2 SQIVND (reference sequence). The CDR3 DNA sequence: TGTGCCAGTACTAACCAGGGACAGGGCAAGGGAAACTACACCTTC. Its translation: CASTNQGQGKGNYTF.

This clone was observed once. V and J are TRBV19 and TRBJ2-1, with TRBD2 as a possible D gene (5 bases). V dropped 0 bases and J dropped 0 bases, with 12 bases sitting between them. The CDR3 runs to 17 residues. Germline V gene lookup returns CDR1 LNHDA and CDR2 SQIVND (reference sequence). Written as DNA, the CDR3 is TGTGCCAGTAGTATAGAGCTGAGGGCCCTCTCCTACAATGAGCAGTTCTTC. This sequence encodes CASSIELRALSYNEQFF.